A selection of T cell receptor beta chains follows, all from one sample in a study of neurological immune-mediated disorders. TCRdb re-derived calls from the 5' RACE reads in MiXCR, one entry per CDR3 protein. In the table there are 53,000 or so distinct CDR3 sequences, 7.5% to 9.5% of which are singletons. The specimen was PBMCs. All receptors derive from a woman aged 35 to 49 in good health. Each CDR3 is given with its conserved first and last residue.

>TRBV14
CASSRPNLRCCHVLTF
>TRBV9
CASSSPPEKRYGYTF
>TRBV7-9
CASSLEAGTGLPDTQYF
>TRBV12-3/TRBV12-4
CASSLGQYNEQFF
>TRBV20-1
CSAKKWSETQYF
>TRBV4-3
CASSQDTGVGTDTQYF
>TRBV10-1
CASTQSTGVGELFF
>TRBV7-2
CASSLQEDVGDGYTF
>TRBV4-1
CASSQGRYYEQYF
>TRBV20-1
CSASKTAGGTDTQYF
>TRBV7-9
CASSLGWGGQSSYEQYF
>TRBV5-1
CASSLDDSGVVRGEQYF
>TRBV29-1
CSVDRGSYEQYF
>TRBV29-1
CSVAVSGDTEAFF
>TRBV10-3
CAISQQGLNTEAFF
>TRBV7-2
CASSSRGGSYEQYF
>TRBV27
CASSWVGGRIGELFF
>TRBV6-6
CASSRDSKYEQYF
>TRBV5-1
CASSRGGQSYEQYF
>TRBV21-1
CASSNLTDGYTF
>TRBV7-8
CASSSARQGARNEQFF
>TRBV27
CASSMGRPSGGLYEQYF
>TRBV5-1
CASSLPGPYEQYF
>TRBV12-3/TRBV12-4
CASGSPYEQYF
>TRBV6-2/TRBV6-3
CASSYSPGDETQYF
>TRBV19
CASSIEQASGRNEQFF
>TRBV5-1
CASSLSMRGYNEQFF
>TRBV20-1
CSASSAGRTDTQYF
>TRBV19
CASSRPAGTGELFF
>TRBV5-5
CASEGWGNEQFF
>TRBV11-1
CASNHLGRQNTEAFF
>TRBV12-3/TRBV12-4
CASSSGQPQPQHF
>TRBV9
CASSVDPGSSSYEQYF
>TRBV7-3
CASSLIKRGDQPQHF
>TRBV7-8
CASSLLGGLATAEQYF
>TRBV9
CASSVEGRGGTDTQYF
>TRBV20-1
CSAPELAGGPNEQFF
>TRBV4-2
CASSQDDGTSYTQYF
>TRBV24-1
CATRRTSSGEQFF